This T cell receptor beta chain originates from a study of long-term antiretroviral therapy in people with HIV. Study in general: Earliest sampling preceded the 2015 immediate-ART recommendation by about a decade.

In the case of this clone: Its matching antigen is unknown.

Study findings and constraints: Narrower CDR3 length ranges marked HIV repertoires relative to controls. The repertoire was dominated at all time points by clones expanded before ART.

Assay version v3.0 of immunoSEQ was used, and it was run at survey level. Data came from immunoSEQ multiplex PCR; TCRdb stores just in-frame clones and leaves some out. The sample carries fewer than 25,000 clones, 70% to 90% recorded once. Ahead of DNA extraction, samples held about 0.95-10 million cryopreserved PBMC each. V lost 5 bases and J lost 2; bases outside the gene matches: 2. The CDR3 is 13 amino acids. CDR1 is SGHTA, CDR2 FQGNSA, per germline. The receptor was derived from a woman aged 25 to 39 with HIV. This chain joins TRBV7-2 and TRBJ1-2, with TRBD1 matching 7 bases. The source was unsorted PBMCs, collected 1.8 years before starting antiretroviral therapy. CDR3 bases: TGTGCCAGCAGCCCGGGACAGAACTATGGCTACACCTTC. It codes for CASSPGQNYGYTF. Combining the CDR3 with reference TRBV7-2 and TRBJ1-2 gives the whole variable domain GAGVSQSPSNKVTEKGKDVELRCDPISGHTALYWYRQSLGQGLEFLIYFQGNSAPDKSGLPSDRFSAERTGGSVSTLTIQRTQQEDSAVYLCASSPGQNYGYTFGSGTRLTVV.